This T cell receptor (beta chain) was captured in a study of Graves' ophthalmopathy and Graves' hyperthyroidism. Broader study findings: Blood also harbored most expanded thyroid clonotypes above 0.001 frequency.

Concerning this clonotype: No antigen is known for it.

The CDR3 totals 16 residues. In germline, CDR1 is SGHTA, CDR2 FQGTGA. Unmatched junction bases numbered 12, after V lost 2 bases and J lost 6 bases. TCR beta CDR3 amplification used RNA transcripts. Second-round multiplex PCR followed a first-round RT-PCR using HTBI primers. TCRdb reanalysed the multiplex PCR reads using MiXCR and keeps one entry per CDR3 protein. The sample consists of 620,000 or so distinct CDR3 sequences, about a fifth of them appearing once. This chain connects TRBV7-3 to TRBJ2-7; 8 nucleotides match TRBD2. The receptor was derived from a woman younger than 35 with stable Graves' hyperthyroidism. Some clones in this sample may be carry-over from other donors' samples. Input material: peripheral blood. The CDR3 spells CASSLRGPGGPSEQYF. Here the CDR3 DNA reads TGTGCCAGCAGCTTACGGGGGCCGGGAGGGCCTTCCGAGCAGTACTTC.